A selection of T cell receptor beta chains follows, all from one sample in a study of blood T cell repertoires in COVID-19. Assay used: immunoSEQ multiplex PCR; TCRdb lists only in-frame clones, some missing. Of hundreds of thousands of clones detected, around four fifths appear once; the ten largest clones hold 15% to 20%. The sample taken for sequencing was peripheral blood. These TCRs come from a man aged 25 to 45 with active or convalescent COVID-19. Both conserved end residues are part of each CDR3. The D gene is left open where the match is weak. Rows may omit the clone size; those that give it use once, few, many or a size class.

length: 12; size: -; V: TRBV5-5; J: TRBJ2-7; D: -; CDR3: CASSLTARLEYF; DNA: TGTGCCAGCAGCTTGACGGCGAGGTTGGAGTACTTC
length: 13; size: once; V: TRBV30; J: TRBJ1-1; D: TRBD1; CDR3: CAWGGQKNTEAFF; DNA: TGTGCCTGGGGGGGACAGAAGAACACTGAAGCTTTCTTT
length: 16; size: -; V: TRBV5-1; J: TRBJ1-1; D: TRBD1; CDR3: CASAPPLTGMNTEAFF; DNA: TGCGCCAGCGCCCCCCCCCTGACAGGGATGAACACTGAAGCTTTCTTT
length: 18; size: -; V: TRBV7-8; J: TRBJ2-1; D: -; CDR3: CASSLKIGTSLIYNEQFF; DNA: TGTGCCAGCAGCCTAAAAATCGGGACATCCCTAATTTACAATGAGCAGTTCTTC
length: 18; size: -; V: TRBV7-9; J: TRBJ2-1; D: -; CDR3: CASSRQTGSKSSYNEQFF; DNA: TGTGCCAGCAGCCGCCAGACAGGATCAAAAAGCTCCTACAATGAGCAGTTCTTC
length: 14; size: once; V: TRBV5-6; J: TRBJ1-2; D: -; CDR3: CASSLSPGTYGYTF; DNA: TGTGCCAGCAGCTTGTCGCCGGGTACTTATGGCTACACCTTC
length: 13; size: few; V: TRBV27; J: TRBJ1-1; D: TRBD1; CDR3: CASSITTGGIAFF; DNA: TGTGCCAGCAGTATAACGACAGGGGGCATAGCTTTCTTT
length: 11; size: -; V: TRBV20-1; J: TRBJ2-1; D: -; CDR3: CSALTGTIQFF; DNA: TGCAGTGCCCTCACCGGGACAATTCAGTTCTTC
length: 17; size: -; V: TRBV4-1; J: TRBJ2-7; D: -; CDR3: CASSQDLTGGWFREQYF; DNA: TGCGCCAGCAGCCAAGACCTTACCGGGGGATGGTTTCGCGAGCAGTACTTC
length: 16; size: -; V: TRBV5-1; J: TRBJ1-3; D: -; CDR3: CASSLARAGSGNTIYF; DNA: TGCGCCAGCAGCTTAGCCAGGGCAGGCTCTGGAAACACCATATATTTT
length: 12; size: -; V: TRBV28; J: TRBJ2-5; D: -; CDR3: CASSHRDAAQYF; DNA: TGTGCCAGCAGTCACAGGGATGCGGCCCAGTACTTC
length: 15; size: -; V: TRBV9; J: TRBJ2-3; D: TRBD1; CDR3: CASHIGQGEIDTQYF; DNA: TGTGCCAGCCACATCGGACAGGGTGAGATAGATACGCAGTATTTT
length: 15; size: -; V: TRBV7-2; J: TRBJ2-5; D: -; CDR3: CASSLAPGVYETQYF; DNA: TGTGCCAGCAGCTTAGCACCTGGAGTGTATGAGACCCAGTACTTC
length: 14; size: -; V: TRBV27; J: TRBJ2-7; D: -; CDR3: CASRRGGGFYEQYF; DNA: TGTGCCAGTCGTCGGGGCGGGGGCTTCTACGAGCAGTACTTC
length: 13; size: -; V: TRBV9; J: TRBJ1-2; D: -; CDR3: CASSPGGIDGYTF; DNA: TGTGCCAGCAGCCCGGGGGGCATCGATGGCTACACCTTC
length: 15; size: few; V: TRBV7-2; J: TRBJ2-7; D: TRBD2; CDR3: CASSPTSGGSYEQYF; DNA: TGTGCCAGCAGCCCAACTAGCGGGGGCTCCTACGAGCAGTACTTC